The entry that follows covers one TCR beta chain sequence. Its antigen remains undetermined. No quality values exist for individual bases; no much larger clone is one base distant. The sample originates from a study of response to subunit inactivated influenza vaccine (dated by TCRdb to the late 2010s). Looking at the study overall: To follow how T cells responded to a trivalent subunit inactivated influenza vaccine, the researchers relied on deep quantitative profiling of the T cell receptor repertoire. Broader findings and caveats from the paper: The authors suggested that each seasonal influenza vaccination may recruit only a limited number of new T cells.

The protocol used for the library was RT-PCR. Sequencing relied on an Illumina HiSeq 2500. Clones were called with MiXCR by TCRdb after fastp trimmed the public reads at Q25, and only in-frame beta chains were retained. CDR3 protein sequences are deduplicated, and each keeps its most common genes and DNA. This sample comprises 610,000 or so distinct CDR3 sequences, around 15% of them detected only once. The leading ten clones occupy 11% of the sample. The germline ends are 18 bases apart after V is trimmed by 2 bases and J by 4 bases. The germline V gene (reference sequence) specifies DFQATT as CDR1 and SNEGSKA as CDR2. The CDR3 runs 16 amino acids, cysteine and phenylalanine included. The CDR3 DNA has 48 bases and is translated from base 1.

The TCR sequence derives from a man aged 45 to 65 who received an inactivated influenza vaccine. Donor details come from another sample of the same person, matched by shared clones. The V gene is TRBV20-1 and the J gene is TRBJ2-1; TRBD2 is a possible D gene, resting on 5 matching bases. The sequencing used PBMCs from blood, collected roughly 13 days after vaccination. At the DNA level, the sequence is TGCAGTGCTAGACCTTCGGGATTGGTCCTTTACAATGAGCAGTTCTTC. Its protein is CSARPSGLVLYNEQFF.